Listed below are T cell receptor beta chains from one sample, sequenced in a study of cytomegalovirus exposure and HLA in healthy donors. Measured with immunoSEQ multiplex PCR; TCRdb has only the in-frame clones, and not every one. Its listing shows under 130,000 clones. The sequenced material came from PBMCs. These receptors all come from a man in his fifties in good health and CMV-seronegative. The CDR3 runs from the conserved cysteine through the conserved F or W. Each record gives: V gene, J gene, D gene, CDR3 protein, CDR3 DNA. The D gene is left open where the match is weak.

>TRBV7-9|TRBJ1-2|.
CASSLVAGSDYTF
TGTGCCAGCAGCTTAGTGGCAGGGTCGGACTACACCTTC
>TRBV10-3|TRBJ1-1|.
CAISEVQGITEAFF
TGTGCCATCAGTGAAGTTCAGGGAATAACTGAAGCTTTCTTT
>TRBV18|TRBJ2-7|.
CASSPVQKLSYEQYF
TGTGCCAGCTCACCAGTACAGAAGCTTTCCTACGAGCAGTACTTC
>TRBV6-1|TRBJ1-2|.
CASSEPPGFVYGYTF
TGTGCCAGCAGTGAACCCCCCGGGTTCGTCTATGGCTACACCTTC
>TRBV5-1|TRBJ2-7|TRBD1
CASRKQGVSRNEQYF
TGCGCCAGTCGGAAACAGGGGGTAAGCCGCAACGAGCAGTACTTC
>TRBV18|TRBJ1-2|TRBD1
CASSPSPGQGNYGYTF
TGTGCCAGCTCACCTAGTCCGGGACAGGGGAACTATGGCTACACCTTC
>TRBV11-3|TRBJ2-1|.
CASSPRFSGANEQFF
TGTGCCAGCAGCCCCCGGTTCAGTGGGGCGAATGAGCAGTTCTTC
>TRBV5-1|TRBJ2-5|.
CASSEQETQYF
TGCGCCAGCAGTGAACAGGAGACCCAGTACTTC
>TRBV7-8|TRBJ1-5|.
CASSPERVGQPQHF
TGTGCCAGCAGCCCCGAACGGGTTGGGCAGCCCCAGCATTTT
>TRBV19|TRBJ2-4|TRBD1
CASSMGTDRGNKLAKNIQYF
TGTGCCAGTAGTATGGGGACCGACAGGGGAAACAAACTAGCCAAAAACATTCAGTACTTC
>TRBV30|TRBJ1-2|.
CAWSAKGSGYGYTF
TGTGCCTGGAGTGCAAAAGGGTCGGGGTATGGCTACACCTTC
>TRBV5-1|TRBJ2-3|TRBD2
CASSFRLAGGTDTQYF
TGCGCCAGCAGCTTTCGACTAGCGGGGGGCACAGATACGCAGTATTTT
>TRBV6-1|TRBJ1-2|TRBD1
CASSVGQGSSNYGYTF
TGTGCCAGCAGTGTGGGACAGGGTTCTTCTAACTATGGCTACACCTTC
>TRBV4-1|TRBJ2-5|TRBD2
CASSLLGLWAETQYF
TGCGCCAGCAGCCTCCTGGGACTATGGGCGGAGACCCAGTACTTC
>TRBV7-6|TRBJ2-2|.
CASSLRGMNWNTGELFF
TGTGCCAGCAGCTTAAGGGGGATGAACTGGAACACCGGGGAGCTGTTTTTT
>TRBV27|TRBJ2-7|.
CASSTREGFEQYF
TGTGCCAGCAGCACCCGCGAGGGCTTCGAGCAGTACTTC
>TRBV10-2|TRBJ1-6|.
CASSEMGAPLHF
TGCGCCAGCAGTGAAATGGGGGCCCCCCTCCACTTT
>TRBV6-5|TRBJ2-7|TRBD2
CASSYLAGTYEQYF
TGTGCCAGCAGTTACCTAGCGGGTACCTACGAGCAGTACTTC
>TRBV19|TRBJ1-1|.
CASSTYISLNTEAFF
TGTGCCAGTAGTACGTATATATCGTTGAACACTGAAGCTTTCTTT
>TRBV4-1|TRBJ2-1|.
CASSQMQVDNEQFF
TGTGCCAGCAGCCAAATGCAAGTAGACAATGAGCAGTTCTTC
>TRBV18|TRBJ2-7|.
CASSPQGSSYEQYF
TGTGCCAGCTCACCCCAGGGGAGCTCCTACGAGCAGTACTTC
>TRBV19|TRBJ2-3|.
CASSTGFTDTQYF
TGTGCCAGTAGTACGGGTTTCACAGATACGCAGTATTTT
>TRBV10-3|TRBJ1-2|TRBD1
CAFSELGGNYGYTF
TGTGCCTTCTCCGAGTTAGGGGGCAACTATGGCTACACCTTC
>TRBV9|TRBJ2-5|.
CASSAQGRQETQYF
TGTGCCAGCAGCGCACAGGGAAGACAAGAGACCCAGTACTTC
>TRBV14|TRBJ1-3|TRBD1
CASSHQGQGIRNTIYF
TGTGCCAGCAGCCATCAAGGACAGGGGATTAGAAACACCATATATTTT